Listed here are 22 T cell receptor beta chains from one sample, sequenced in a study of cytomegalovirus exposure and HLA in healthy donors. The PCR employed 60 Vbeta primers together with 13 Jbeta primers. Measured with immunoSEQ multiplex PCR; TCRdb has only the in-frame clones, and not every one. The data contain 200,000 to 250,000 clones, roughly four fifths of them seen just once; the ten biggest clones take up about 2.5%. Sequences were obtained from PBMCs. The source of these receptors is a woman aged 40 to 50 in good health and CMV-seronegative.

The chain recombines TRBV7-7 with TRBJ2-1, with a weak D call TRBD2 (6 bases). The CDR3 spans 12 residues. Trimming pared 5 bases from V and 6 bases from J, leaving 8 bases between. The V gene's germline CDR1 is SSHAT and CDR2 FNYEAQ (reference sequence). CDR3 in amino acids: CASSPGSNEQFF. CDR3 coding DNA: TGTGCCAGCAGCCCCGGGAGCAATGAGCAGTTCTTC.

The chain employs TRBV5-6 and TRBJ2-7, with D tentatively TRBD2 (6 bases). CDR1 is SGHDT and CDR2 is YYEEEE in the germline V gene. This CDR3 is built from 14 residues. V lost 2 bases to trimming and J lost 0 bases, with 9 bases between them. CDR3 coding DNA: TGTGCCAGCAGCTTTCGCGGGACCTCCTACGAGCAGTACTTC. Protein sequence: CASSFRGTSYEQYF.

The chain uses TRBV28 and TRBJ2-7; TRBD1 matches at 8 bases. The length of the CDR3 is 14 residues. Trimming removed 8 bases from V and 2 bases from J; junction bases left unmatched: 8. The germline CDR1 and CDR2 sequences are MDHEN and SYDVKM. CDR3 nucleotide sequence: TGTGCCAGCCAGGGGGCAGGGAACCCCTACGAGCAGTACTTC. This gives the protein CASQGAGNPYEQYF. The entire variable domain, with the rest obtained from reference TRBV28 and TRBJ2-7, is as follows: DVKVTQSSRYLVKRTGEKVFLECVQDMDHENMFWYRQDPGLGLRLIYFSYDVKMKEKGDIPEGYSVSREKKERFSLILESASTNQTSMYLCASQGAGNPYEQYFGPGTRLTVT.

This sequence joins TRBV27 and TRBJ2-1; D is unclear. CDR1 and CDR2 from the germline V gene are MNHEY and SMNVEV (reference sequence). The ends were cut back, 2 bases at V and 2 bases at J, with 7 bases in the middle. This CDR3 contains 14 residues. DNA of the CDR3: TGTGCCAGCAGTTTAGCAGGCCCCTACAATGAGCAGTTCTTC. Amino acid sequence: CASSLAGPYNEQFF.

This chain connects TRBV28 to TRBJ1-5, with D hard to call. Trimming took off 4 bases at V and 7 bases at J, with 11 bases between the two ends. CDR1 and CDR2 from the germline V gene are MDHEN and SYDVKM. This CDR3 has 13 residues. The CDR3 nucleotides read TGTGCCAGCAGTTCCCTCGAGAGCCAGCCCCAGCATTTT. Its protein is CASSSLESQPQHF.

V and J are TRBV9 and TRBJ1-3, with D unclear. The CDR3 covers 16 residues. The V end was cut by 4 bases, the J end by 8 bases, with 22 bases between. Germline-derived CDR1 and CDR2 are SGDLS and YYNGEE. CDR3 amino acids: CASSLDPDTYDHTIYF. Here the CDR3 DNA reads TGTGCCAGCAGCCTAGATCCTGACACCTATGACCACACCATATATTTT.

The chain combines TRBV29-1 with TRBJ2-7; no definite D call. The germline gives CDR1 SQVTM, CDR2 ANQGSEA. Trimming took off 4 bases at V and 0 bases at J, with 13 bases between the two ends. The CDR3 consists of 14 residues. The CDR3 nucleotides read TGCAGCGTTGTCGAGTCGCGGAGCTCCTACGAGCAGTACTTC. Its translation is CSVVESRSSYEQYF.

This chain uses TRBV6-1 with TRBJ2-5; 9 nucleotides match TRBD1. The end of the DNA fits TRBJ2-7 better, so the J call may be wrong. The CDR3 is 14 amino acids. Per germline, CDR1 MNHNS and CDR2 SASEGT. CDR3 DNA: TGTGCCAGCAGGGACCTACGACAGGGGGACGAGCAGTACTTC. It yields the protein CASRDLRQGDEQYF.

This clone was seen a handful of times. This chain uses TRBV25-1 with TRBJ2-7; no clear D. V lost 0 bases and J 7 bases, leaving 4 bases between the germline ends. CDR3 length: 11 residues. Germline V gene data show CDR1 as MGHDK and CDR2 as SYGVNS. CDR3 nucleotide sequence: TGTGCCAGCAGTGAATACTCGGAGCAGTACTTC. It yields the protein CASSEYSEQYF.

For this clone: Since no conserved phenylalanine or tryptophan closes the CDR3, a read error is the likely cause. It is unclear where the CDR3 begins or ends on the DNA, so no DNA is shown, and the CDR3 is as TCRdb lists it. V is TRBV5-6 and J is TRBJ2-3; TRBD2 is the table's D call and was not checked against the DNA. Germline V lookup: CDR1 SGHDT, CDR2 YYEEEE. The CDR3 is 12 amino acids long, termini counted. The CDR3 here is CASSWDYLPSRL.

The CDR3 bases are TGCGCCAGTTCCGGACAGGGAAGTCGGGAGCTGTTTTTT. This sequence encodes CASSGQGSRELFF. The J gene is TRBJ2-2, the V gene TRBV10-1; 8 bases align to TRBD1. V shed 9 bases and J 9 bases; nucleotides not matched to a gene: 9. The germline gives CDR1 WNHNN, CDR2 SYGVQD (reference sequence). CDR3 length equals 13 residues.

The chain uses TRBV5-4 and TRBJ1-1; D is possibly TRBD1 (5 bases). Germline V gene sequence: CDR1 SGHNT, CDR2 YYREEE (reference sequence). V lost 0 bases and J lost 2, with 20 bases in between. The CDR3 totals 18 residues. CDR3 nucleotide sequence: TGTGCCAGCAGCTTGGGGGGACTACTGGGGCAGCCAAACACTGAAGCTTTCTTT. As protein: CASSLGGLLGQPNTEAFF.

The chain uses TRBV7-6 and TRBJ2-3, with TRBD2 identical over 7 bases. Germline CDR1 SGHVS, CDR2 FNYEAQ. V lost 0 bases to trimming and J lost 6 bases; unmatched junction nucleotides: 3. The CDR3 has 14 amino acids. CDR3 region: CASSLAGGWDTQYF. Written as DNA, the CDR3 is TGTGCCAGCAGCTTAGCGGGAGGGTGGGATACGCAGTATTTT.

The V call is TRBV7-7, the J call TRBJ2-2, with D perhaps matching TRBD1 (5 bases). Germline V gene sequence: CDR1 SSHAT, CDR2 FNYEAQ (reference sequence). Trimming cost V 0 bases and J 6 bases, with 8 bases left between them. CDR3 length: 14 residues. Here the CDR3 DNA reads TGTGCCAGCAGCTTAGCAGGGGTCGCCGGGGAGCTGTTTTTT. This gives the protein CASSLAGVAGELFF.

V usage is TRBV28 and J usage is TRBJ1-2; TRBD1 aligns across 8 bases. V lost 4 bases and J lost 0; bases outside the gene matches: 10. CDR1 and CDR2 from the germline V gene are MDHEN and SYDVKM. CDR3 size: 17 residues. CDR3 coding DNA: TGTGCCAGCAGTTCCTCCGGGACAGGTGCCTCTAACTATGGCTACACCTTC. This encodes CASSSSGTGASNYGYTF.

The chain combines TRBV27 with TRBJ1-1; possible D gene TRBD1, 5 bases. Germline CDR1 and CDR2: MNHEY and SMNVEV (reference sequence). The CDR3 consists of 18 residues. V lost 5 bases and J lost 4, with 26 bases in between. In DNA, the CDR3 is TGTGCCAGCAGTGGGGGGATAGGCGGGGGGGAAGTGAGCACTGAAGCTTTCTTT. This translates into CASSGGIGGGEVSTEAFF.

The V and J genes are TRBV5-4 and TRBJ1-5; TRBD1 might be the D (5 bases). With 0 bases removed from V and 9 bases from J, the gap between germline ends came to 10 bases. This CDR3 is 13 amino acids long. Germline V gene lookup returns CDR1 SGHNT and CDR2 YYREEE (reference sequence). CDR3 residues: CASSLEVGGPQHF. The CDR3 DNA reads as TGTGCCAGCAGCTTGGAGGTGGGGGGGCCCCAGCATTTT. Supplemented by reference TRBV5-4 and TRBJ1-5, the full variable domain reads ETGVTQSPTHLIKTRGQQVTLRCSSQSGHNTVSWYQQALGQGPQFIFQYYREEENGRGNFPPRFSGLQFPNYSSELNVNALELDDSALYLCASSLEVGGPQHFGDGTRLSIL.

The V gene is TRBV27, the J gene TRBJ2-3, with 10 bases identical to TRBD2. CDR1 is MNHEY and CDR2 is SMNVEV in the germline V gene (reference sequence). This CDR3 contains 20 residues. With V trimmed by 8 bases and J by 4 bases, 24 bases remained unmatched. CDR3 protein: CASRLRSASGSSSVADTQYF. The CDR3 nucleotides are TGTGCCAGCCGCCTCCGTTCGGCTAGCGGGAGTTCATCGGTGGCAGATACGCAGTATTTT.

The chain joins TRBV6-4 to TRBJ2-1, with 9 bases identical to TRBD2. CDR1 and CDR2 (germline): MRHNA, SNTAGT. V lost 4 bases and J lost 9; bases outside the gene matches: 4. The CDR3 is 13 amino acids. CDR3 DNA sequence: TGTGCCAGCAGTGCGCGGGAGGGCTTTGAGCAGTTCTTC. This sequence encodes CASSAREGFEQFF.

This clone was counted between two and nine times. This chain uses TRBV10-3 with TRBJ2-5, with 8 bases lining up with TRBD2. The CDR3 is 15 residues long. J was trimmed by 3 bases and V by 3 bases; bases with no gene match: 6. Looked up from germline, CDR1 is ENHRY and CDR2 is SYGVKD. The CDR3 nucleotides read TGTGCCATCAGTGAAGGCCCGCGGGGGGAAGAGACCCAGTACTTC. Protein product: CAISEGPRGEETQYF.

In DNA form, the CDR3 reads TGTGCCAGCAGCCACGGACTAGCGGGAGATCGACTCTACGAGCAGTACTTC. Amino acid sequence: CASSHGLAGDRLYEQYF. V and J are TRBV5-6 and TRBJ2-7, with 13 bases identical to TRBD2. The CDR3 has 17 amino acids. Germline V gives CDR1 SGHDT, CDR2 YYEEEE. The junction had 10 bases not matched to a gene; V was cut back by 4 bases and J by 3 bases.

This rearrangement joins TRBV7-9 to TRBJ2-7; D is unresolved. Trimming cost V 6 bases and J 3 bases, with 9 bases left between them. The germline CDR1 and CDR2 sequences are SEHNR and FQNEAQ (reference sequence). The CDR3 sequence is 12 residues long. DNA for the CDR3: TGTGCCAGCAGTGGTTCGGGCTACGAGCAGTACTTC. It codes for CASSGSGYEQYF.